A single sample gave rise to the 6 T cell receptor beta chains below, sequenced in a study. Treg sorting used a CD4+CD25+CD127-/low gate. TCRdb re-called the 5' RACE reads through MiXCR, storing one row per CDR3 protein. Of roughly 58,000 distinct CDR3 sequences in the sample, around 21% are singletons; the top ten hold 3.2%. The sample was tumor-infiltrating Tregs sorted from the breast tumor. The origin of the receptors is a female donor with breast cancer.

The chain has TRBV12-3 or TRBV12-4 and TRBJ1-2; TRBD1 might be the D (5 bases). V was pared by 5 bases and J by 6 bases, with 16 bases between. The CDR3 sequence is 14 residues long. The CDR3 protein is CASSPNPGVHGYTF. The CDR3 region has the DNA TGTGCCAGCAGTCCTAACCCGGGGGTTCATGGCTACACCTTC.

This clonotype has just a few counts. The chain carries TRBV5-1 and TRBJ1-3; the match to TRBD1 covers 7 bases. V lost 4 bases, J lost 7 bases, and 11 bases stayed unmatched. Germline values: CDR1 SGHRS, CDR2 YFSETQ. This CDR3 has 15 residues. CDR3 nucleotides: TGCGCCAGCAGCAGGGGACAGCCCGCCGGGAACACCATATATTTT. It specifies CASSRGQPAGNTIYF.

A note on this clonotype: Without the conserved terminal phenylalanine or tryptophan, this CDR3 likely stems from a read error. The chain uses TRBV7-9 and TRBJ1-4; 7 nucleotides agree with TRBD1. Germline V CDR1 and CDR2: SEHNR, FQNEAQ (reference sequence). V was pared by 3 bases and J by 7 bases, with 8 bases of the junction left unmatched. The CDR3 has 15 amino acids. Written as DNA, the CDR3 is TGTGCCAGCAGCTTCGACGGGACAGCTACTGAAAAACTGTTTTTG. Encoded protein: CASSFDGTATEKLFL.

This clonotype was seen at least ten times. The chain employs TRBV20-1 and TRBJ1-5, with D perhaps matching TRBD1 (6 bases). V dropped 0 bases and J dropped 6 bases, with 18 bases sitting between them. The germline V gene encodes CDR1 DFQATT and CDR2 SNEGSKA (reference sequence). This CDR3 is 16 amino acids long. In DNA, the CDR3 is TGCAGTGCTAGAGACCCCCGGGACATTTTCGTTCAGCCCCAGCATTTT. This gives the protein CSARDPRDIFVQPQHF.

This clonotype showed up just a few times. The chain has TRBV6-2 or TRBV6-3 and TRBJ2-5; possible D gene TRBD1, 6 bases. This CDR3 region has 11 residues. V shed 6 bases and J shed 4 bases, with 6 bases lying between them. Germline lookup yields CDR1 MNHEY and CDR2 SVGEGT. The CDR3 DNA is TGTGCCAGCAGACAGGGAGAGACCCAGTACTTC. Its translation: CASRQGETQYF.

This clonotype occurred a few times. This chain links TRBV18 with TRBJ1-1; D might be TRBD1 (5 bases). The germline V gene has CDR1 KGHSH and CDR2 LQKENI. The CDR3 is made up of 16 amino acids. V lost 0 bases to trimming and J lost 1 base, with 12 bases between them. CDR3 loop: CASSPPPSGTNTEAFF. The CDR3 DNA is TGTGCCAGCTCACCACCGCCTTCGGGGACGAACACTGAAGCTTTCTTT.